The 16 T cell receptor beta chains reported below all come from one sample, sequenced in a study of OX40 agonist ivuxolimab in advanced cancers. Here immunoSEQ multiplex PCR was the method, and the copy in TCRdb shows in-frame clones only, minus some. This table has tens of thousands of clones, 80% to 95% appearing once. The material was CD4+ or CD8+ T cells sorted from blood, obtained in a trial of the OX40 agonist ivuxolimab. All receptors come from an adult with an advanced solid tumor such as melanoma, head and neck, liver or kidney cancer.

The chain carries TRBV5-1 and TRBJ2-4; weak D call: TRBD1 (5 bases). CDR3 length: 14 residues. V was clipped by 0 bases and J by 6 bases, with 10 bases between them. Germline CDR1 is SGHRS and CDR2 is YFSETQ. This CDR3 is CASSLEGQVNIQYF. The DNA of the CDR3 is TGCGCCAGCAGCTTGGAGGGGCAGGTAAACATTCAGTACTTC.

The V gene is TRBV11-2, the J gene TRBJ1-4; weak D call: TRBD1 (6 bases). V was pared by 2 bases and J by 7 bases, with 14 bases between. The CDR3 runs to 15 residues. The germline V gene has CDR1 SGHAT and CDR2 FQNNGV. As DNA, the CDR3 is TGTGCCAGCAGCTTACGGCGGGGGCAGGGTGAAAAACTGTTTTTT. Translating gives CASSLRRGQGEKLFF.

The chain combines TRBV4-2 with TRBJ2-7, with 11 positions matching TRBD2. The CDR3 is 17 amino acids. The germline gives CDR1 LGHNA, CDR2 YNFKEQ. With V trimmed by 0 bases and J by 2 bases, 6 bases remained unmatched. The chain's CDR3 is CASSQDRVTSGTYEQYF. The DNA of the CDR3 is TGTGCCAGCAGCCAAGATCGGGTGACTAGCGGGACCTACGAGCAGTACTTC.

The chain uses TRBV4-2 and TRBJ2-5, with a possible D match to TRBD2 (6 bases). Trimming pared 0 bases from V and 5 bases from J, leaving 19 bases between. The CDR3 has 17 amino acids. CDR1 is LGHNA and CDR2 is YNFKEQ in the germline V gene. CDR3 sequence reads: CASSQDNGGVGRETQYF. CDR3 DNA sequence: TGTGCCAGCAGCCAAGATAACGGGGGAGTTGGGAGGGAGACCCAGTACTTC.

The chain employs TRBV18 and TRBJ2-2, with 9 bases lining up with TRBD1. The CDR3 loop spans 16 amino acids. From germline, CDR1 is KGHSH and CDR2 LQKENI. J gave up 1 base and V 0 bases, and 0 bases lay outside the gene matches. Written as DNA, the CDR3 is TGTGCCAGCTCACCACCGACAGGGGGGAACACCGGGGAGCTGTTTTTT. This translates into CASSPPTGGNTGELFF.

The chain uses TRBV5-1 and TRBJ2-7; possibly TRBD1 for D (7 bases). The CDR3 length is 15 residues. V was clipped by 4 bases and J by 6 bases, with 20 bases between them. CDR1 SGHRS and CDR2 YFSETQ come from the germline V gene. The CDR3 sequence: CASSPRQGGGSEQYF. CDR3 DNA sequence: TGCGCCAGCAGCCCGCGACAGGGAGGAGGCTCCGAGCAGTACTTC.

V usage is TRBV19 and J usage is TRBJ1-5, with no clear D. CDR1 is LNHDA and CDR2 is SQIVND in the germline V gene (reference sequence). Trimming took 7 bases from V and 0 from J, leaving 13 bases between them. The CDR3 length is 15 residues. The CDR3 nucleotides are TGTGCCAGTAAGAACAGCCATTATAGCAATCAGCCCCAGCATTTT. Residues: CASKNSHYSNQPQHF.

V and J are TRBV7-2 and TRBJ2-1; 9 positions agree with TRBD1. Germline V CDR1 and CDR2: SGHTA, FQGNSA. V lost 6 bases, J lost 7 bases, and 10 bases stayed unmatched. CDR3 length: 15 residues. The CDR3 protein is CASSRPGQGVNEQFF. The DNA of the CDR3 is TGTGCCAGCAGTCGACCGGGACAGGGTGTTAATGAGCAGTTCTTC.

The chain combines TRBV9 with TRBJ1-3; no definite D call. V was cut by 1 base and J by 3 bases, with 11 bases left in between. The germline CDR1 and CDR2 sequences are SGDLS and YYNGEE. This CDR3 is built from 15 residues. CDR3 protein: CASSVSAADGNTIYF. CDR3 coding DNA: TGTGCCAGCAGCGTATCTGCAGCTGATGGAAACACCATATATTTT.

The chain employs TRBV4-1 and TRBJ2-5, with 9 bases fitting TRBD2. V was clipped by 3 bases and J by 2 bases; unmatched bases: 10. This CDR3 contains 17 residues. Germline lookup yields CDR1 MGHRA and CDR2 YSYEKL. The CDR3 DNA follows: TGCGCCAGCAGCCACCCCGGGACTAGCCGGGGGCAAGAGACCCAGTACTTC. It codes for CASSHPGTSRGQETQYF.

This clone was seen a single time. This chain uses TRBV10-3 with TRBJ2-3; TRBD1 matches 9 bases. CDR1 ENHRY and CDR2 SYGVKD come from the germline V gene. The trim removed 0 bases at V and 2 bases at J, leaving 3 bases unmatched. The CDR3 length is 16 residues. CDR3 in amino acids: CAISESTGGYTDTQYF. For the CDR3, the DNA is TGTGCCATCAGTGAGTCGACAGGGGGTTACACAGATACGCAGTATTTT.

This clone was seen once. The rearrangement joins TRBV7-9 to TRBJ2-7, with 7 bases that match TRBD1. J was trimmed by 2 bases and V by 1 base; bases with no gene match: 11. Germline CDR1 is SEHNR and CDR2 is FQNEAQ (reference sequence). The CDR3 runs 17 residues. CDR3 loop: CASSLGAGRGRPYEQYF. The CDR3 DNA reads TGTGCCAGCAGCTTAGGTGCAGGAAGGGGGCGCCCCTACGAGCAGTACTTC.

This chain uses TRBV5-4 with TRBJ1-2; 7 bases line up with TRBD1. Germline CDR1 and CDR2: SGHNT and YYREEE (reference sequence). This CDR3 spans 12 amino acids. The V segment lost 1 base and the J segment 7 bases; nucleotides outside the gene matches: 1. CDR3 in amino acids: CASSLTGAGYTF. For the CDR3, the DNA is TGTGCCAGCAGCTTGACAGGGGCTGGCTACACCTTC. Supplemented by reference TRBV5-4 and TRBJ1-2, the full variable domain reads ETGVTQSPTHLIKTRGQQVTLRCSSQSGHNTVSWYQQALGQGPQFIFQYYREEENGRGNFPPRFSGLQFPNYSSELNVNALELDDSALYLCASSLTGAGYTFGSGTRLTVV.

This clone is a singleton in its sample. For the CDR3, the DNA is TGTGCCATCAGCACCGCGGGCTCCGTTGGAGCTTTCTTT. Translated, it gives CAISTAGSVGAFF. This chain uses TRBV10-3 with TRBJ1-1; D is undetermined. The CDR3 sequence is 13 residues long. Germline values: CDR1 ENHRY, CDR2 SYGVKD. V shed 6 bases and J shed 10 bases, with 18 bases lying between them.

J is TRBJ2-1 and V is TRBV27; no reliable D call. Trimming pared 4 bases from V and 0 bases from J, leaving 16 bases between. The CDR3 totals 17 residues. Germline lookup yields CDR1 MNHEY and CDR2 SMNVEV (reference sequence). In nucleotides, the CDR3 is TGTGCCAGCAGTTCAACCCCACAAACGAGCTCCTACAATGAGCAGTTCTTC. Its protein product is CASSSTPQTSSYNEQFF.

V gene TRBV11-1 combines with J gene TRBJ2-7; 8 nucleotides match TRBD1. The CDR3 has 14 amino acids. The J segment lost 5 bases and the V segment lost 2 bases, leaving 5 bases of the junction unmatched. Per germline, CDR1 SGHAT and CDR2 FQDESV (reference sequence). The CDR3 bases are TGTGCCAGCAGCTTACTGGGACAGGAGGACGAGCAGTACTTC. Its protein product is CASSLLGQEDEQYF.